This T cell receptor beta chain was profiled in a study of PD-1 blockade in classical Hodgkin lymphoma (dated by TCRdb to about 2020). Background on the whole study: Nivolumab dosing was 3 mg/kg intravenously every 2 weeks, continuing until either disease progression or unacceptable toxicity. A peripheral blood immune signature of response to PD-1 blockade in classical Hodgkin lymphoma was defined using TCR beta sequencing and CyTOF. The study at large found these results: Newly diagnosed patients were reported to have lower baseline TCR diversity than healthy donors, and relapsed/refractory patients were reported to have lower baseline TCR diversity still. The study was limited to a single clinical trial cohort, and causes of repertoire differences, possibly disease activity or prior therapy, remained undefined. Among trial patients, those achieving complete response had baseline diversity similar to that of newly diagnosed patients, while diversity was significantly lower in partial responders and progressors. By C4D1, a significant rise was seen in CD4+ TCR diversity but not in CD8+ TCR diversity (p=0.0027 vs p=0.16), and the rise was most apparent among complete responders (p=0.02). Patients starting nivolumab less than 1 year after ASCT had lower diversity and were excluded from later analyses to avoid confounding by immune reconstitution.

The Qiagen DNeasy kit was used to extract genomic DNA both from unsorted PBMCs and from the negatively selected CD4+ and CD8+ fractions. TCR beta CDR3 regions were subjected to amplification by immunoSEQ multiplex PCR with primers that anneal to V and J segments. A synthetic immune receptor repertoire was used to minimize amplification bias, and any residual bias was removed computationally once sequencing was done. As for the authors' bioinformatics: Repertoire diversity was quantified as the Shannon entropy index using custom Python scripts. Unsorted, CD4+ and CD8+ repertoires were examined separately, except in combined analyses, for which CD4+ and CD8+ sequences were merged in silico. Clonal expansion was defined as a frequency increase of at least 2-fold after treatment compared with C1D1, and clones undetected at baseline were assigned a pseudocount of 0.5. Clones with 0 or 1 copy at C1D1 were classified as singleton clones, and clones with 2 or more copies were classified as non-singleton clones. Clones expanded in unsorted samples were assigned a CD4+, CD8+ or unknown annotation through matching of protein sequences in sorted samples from the same patient. Diversity changes from C1D1 to C4D1 were tested in paired samples using Wilcoxon tests. This immuneACCESS table, as held by TCRdb, lists in-frame sequences with V and J called but not all clones. Of the missing ones, under half trace to an unresolved V gene in checked studies; the others have no known cause. V and J calls and clone size are those listed in that table; D and trimming were worked out from the DNA. The sample table contains about 30,000 clones; only one count was recorded for just under 80% of them. Of the sample, around a third falls within the top ten clones.

Inclusive of the bounding cysteine and phenylalanine, the CDR3 is 15 residues long. Only the CDR3 portion is preserved as DNA: 45 bases, with reading frame beginning at the first base. Trimming takes 5 bases off V and 6 bases off J; junction bases not matched to a gene: 7. The germline V gene encodes CDR1 SGHDT and CDR2 YYEEEE. The intended sense of this specimen's time point label: cycle 2 day 1 (C2D1) of nivolumab. Every trial patient had relapsed following autologous stem cell transplantation, and prior brentuximab vedotin exposure was what differed among cohorts A, B and C. The trial cohort included around 60 patients with relapsed/refractory classical Hodgkin lymphoma, and each patient had a best overall response of complete response, partial response or progressive disease. Trial patients were treated with single-agent nivolumab in the multi-cohort phase II CheckMate 205 trial. An independent review committee assessed best overall response by applying the 2007 International Working Group response criteria. Trial PBMCs were obtained immediately prior to nivolumab initiation (C1D1) and on therapy at cycle 2 day 1 and cycle 4 day 1. Peripheral blood was collected in 8 mL Vacutainer Cell Preparation Tubes, from which PBMCs were isolated by centrifugation and then cryopreserved.

Regarding this clone: No cognate antigen has been identified for it. No base quality values were provided; no much bigger clone lies one nucleotide off.

The receptor chain draws on TRBV5-6 and TRBJ1-6; a stretch of 8 junction bases matches TRBD1. Sequencing was performed on peripheral blood mononuclear cells (PBMCs), taken before the second cycle of nivolumab. This sequence was found in a human donor with classical Hodgkin lymphoma. The CDR3 in this case is CASSRRGPSNSPLHF. Here is the DNA: TGTGCCAGCAGTCGCAGGGGGCCGAGTAATTCACCCCTCCACTTT.